This T cell receptor (beta chain) was captured by sequencing in a study of blood T cell repertoires in COVID-19. Study information: Whether acute or convalescent, the COVID-19 samples came from the United States, Italy and Spain. PBMCs, B-cell-depleted T cells, or T cells provided the cDNA or gDNA that made up the material.

After removal of 0 bases from V and 10 bases from J, the junction contained 5 bases not matched to a gene. CDR3 length equals 15 residues. Germline CDR1 MNHEY, CDR2 SVGAGI. In the source study's methods: Amplification of reference gene primers provided the estimated nucleated cell counts. Assay used: immunoSEQ multiplex PCR; TCRdb lists only in-frame clones, some missing. V, J and clone size are taken as reported in that table, and D and trimming were inferred from the DNA itself. The data hold 100,000 or so clones, with 81% observed a single time. The receptor's source is a woman in her 70s with acute or convalescent COVID-19. The chain couples TRBV6-5 to TRBJ2-1; 11 bases align to TRBD2. The sequenced sample was peripheral blood. CDR3 amino acids: CASSYSGRTSGEQFF. CDR3 in DNA: TGTGCCAGCAGTTACTCCGGAAGGACTAGCGGGGAGCAGTTCTTC.